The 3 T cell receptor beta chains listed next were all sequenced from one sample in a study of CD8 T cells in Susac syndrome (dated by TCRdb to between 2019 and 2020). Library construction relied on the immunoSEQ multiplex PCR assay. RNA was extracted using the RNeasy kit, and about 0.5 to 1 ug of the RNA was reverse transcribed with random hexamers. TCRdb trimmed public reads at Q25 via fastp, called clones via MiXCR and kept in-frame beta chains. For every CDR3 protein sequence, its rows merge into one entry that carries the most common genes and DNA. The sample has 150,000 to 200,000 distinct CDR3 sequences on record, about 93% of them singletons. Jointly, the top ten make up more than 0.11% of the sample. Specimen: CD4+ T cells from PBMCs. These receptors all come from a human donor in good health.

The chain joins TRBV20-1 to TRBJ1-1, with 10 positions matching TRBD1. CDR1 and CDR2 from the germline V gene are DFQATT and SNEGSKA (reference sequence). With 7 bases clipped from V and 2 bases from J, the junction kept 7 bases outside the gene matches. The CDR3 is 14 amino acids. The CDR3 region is CSVRTGGDNTEAFF. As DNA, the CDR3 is TGCAGTGTTAGGACAGGGGGGGACAACACTGAAGCTTTCTTT.

This CDR3 reads CASSQDRGRSPLHF. CDR3 DNA: TGTGCCAGCAGCCAAGATCGAGGGAGATCACCCCTCCACTTT. V and J are TRBV3-1 and TRBJ1-6; D is unresolved. Germline CDR1 and CDR2: LGHDT and YNNKEL (reference sequence). This CDR3 has 14 residues. V was shortened by 0 bases and J by 10 bases, with 10 bases between the two germline ends.

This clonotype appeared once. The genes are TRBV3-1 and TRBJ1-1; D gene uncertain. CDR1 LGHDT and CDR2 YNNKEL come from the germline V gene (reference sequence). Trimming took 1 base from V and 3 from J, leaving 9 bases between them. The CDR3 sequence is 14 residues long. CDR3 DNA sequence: TGTGCCAGCAGCCAAGGAGGGTCGGACACTGAAGCTTTCTTT. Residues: CASSQGGSDTEAFF.